The T cell receptor beta chain under discussion was sequenced for a study of T cells after yellow fever vaccination. TCRdb redid the calling of the 5' RACE reads with MiXCR, one entry per CDR3 protein. This table holds about 510,000 distinct CDR3 sequences, roughly 22% found once. This clonotype was counted only a few times. This CDR3 comprises 15 residues. The ends were cut back, 6 bases at V and 1 base at J, with 14 bases in the middle. Germline loops: CDR1 MNHNS, CDR2 SASEGT. The source is a man aged 18 to 29 who received the YFV17D yellow fever vaccine. The chain combines TRBV6-1 with TRBJ2-3, with D unclear. The sample was PBMCs, taken 20 to 25 days after the first yellow fever vaccination. CDR3 amino acids: CASRTHEPRTDTQYF. The CDR3 DNA reads TGTGCCAGCAGAACCCACGAACCCCGCACAGATACGCAGTATTTT.